These 16 T cell receptor beta chains originate from one sample sequenced in a study of T-cell memory formation after mild COVID-19. TCRdb itself ran the 5' RACE reads through MiXCR, one entry per CDR3 protein. The table shows about 250,000 distinct CDR3 sequences, with 16% occurring only once. Sequencing was done on a sample of PBMCs or a T cell subset sorted from them (not recorded which). These receptors were obtained from a man younger than 35 who had mild COVID-19 (a few samples of this study predate the infection). Cell type and time point are not known.

This clonotype has ten or more counts. The rearrangement uses TRBV5-4 and TRBJ2-2; 10 bases are a match to TRBD2. Germline lookup yields CDR1 SGHNT and CDR2 YYREEE (reference sequence). This CDR3 comprises 13 residues. V gave up 7 bases and J gave up 6 bases; unmatched junction bases: 3. The CDR3 sequence is CASWSGGAGELFF. The CDR3 DNA reads as TGTGCCAGCTGGAGCGGGGGGGCCGGGGAGCTGTTTTTT.

This chain connects TRBV6-5 to TRBJ1-1, with unresolved D. Trimming removed 0 bases from V and 4 bases from J, with 12 bases in between. The CDR3 runs to 15 residues. The germline V gene has CDR1 MNHEY and CDR2 SVGAGI. For the CDR3, the DNA is TGTGCCAGCAGTTACTCAAGGCGTGGCGGCACTGAAGCTTTCTTT. This gives the protein CASSYSRRGGTEAFF.

The chain is built from TRBV6-6 and TRBJ1-1; D is uncertain. This CDR3 has 14 amino acids. Germline CDR1 reads MNHNY; CDR2 reads SVGAGI (reference sequence). V gave up 2 bases and J gave up 1 base, with 8 bases separating them. The CDR3 region is CASSYKSGNTEAFF. CDR3 DNA sequence: TGTGCCAGCAGTTACAAGTCCGGGAACACTGAAGCTTTCTTT.

This clonotype was detected only a few times. This sequence joins TRBV20-1 and TRBJ2-1, with D possibly matching TRBD2 (6 bases). V lost 3 bases and J 1 base, leaving 7 bases between the germline ends. The CDR3 loop spans 13 amino acids. From germline, CDR1 is DFQATT and CDR2 SNEGSKA (reference sequence). CDR3 loop: CSARTRSYNEQFF. The CDR3 bases are TGCAGTGCTAGGACTAGATCCTACAATGAGCAGTTCTTC.

The rearrangement links TRBV12-3 or TRBV12-4 to TRBJ1-5; a weak D match, TRBD1 (5 bases). Trimming removed 8 bases at V and 4 bases at J, with 15 bases between. This CDR3 spans 14 amino acids. The CDR3 coding sequence is TGTGCCAGCGCCGCCGGGGCTAGGAATCAGCCCCAGCATTTT. Translating it yields CASAAGARNQPQHF.

This clonotype was seen only a few times. The chain couples TRBV27 to TRBJ2-1, with D possibly matching TRBD2 (7 bases). V lost 6 bases, J lost 4 bases, and 13 bases lay in between. CDR3 length: 14 residues. Germline CDR1 is MNHEY and CDR2 is SMNVEV (reference sequence). CDR3 amino acids: CASRGGGPYNEQFF. The CDR3 DNA follows: TGTGCCAGCAGGGGAGGGGGGCCGTACAATGAGCAGTTCTTC.

The chain couples TRBV7-7 to TRBJ2-5; the match to TRBD2 covers 10 bases. CDR1 and CDR2 (germline): SSHAT, FNYEAQ (reference sequence). Germline trimming cut 6 bases from V and 0 bases from J; bases unmatched to any gene: 4. There are 15 residues in the CDR3. CDR3: CASSWSGGDQETQYF. In DNA form, the CDR3 reads TGTGCCAGCAGTTGGAGCGGGGGGGACCAAGAGACCCAGTACTTC.

This rearrangement joins TRBV12-3 or TRBV12-4 to TRBJ1-2; 11 bases agree with TRBD1. CDR3 length equals 16 residues. V trimming: 7 bases; J trimming: 3 bases; junction bases outside the gene matches: 10. For the CDR3, the DNA is TGTGCCAGCACCCAGGGACAGGGGGGCTTCTACTATGGCTACACCTTC. Translation: CASTQGQGGFYYGYTF.

This clonotype occurred a few times. The gene calls are TRBV20-1 and TRBJ2-3; D is perhaps TRBD1 (6 bases). The germline gives CDR1 DFQATT, CDR2 SNEGSKA (reference sequence). Trimming shortened V by 3 bases and J by 8 bases, and 18 bases separated the two germline ends. This CDR3 is built from 14 residues. CDR3 DNA: TGCAGTGCTAGCCAGGGGTGGGGATTAAGTACGCAGTATTTT. It translates to CSASQGWGLSTQYF.

This clonotype was detected many times. J is TRBJ2-1 and V is TRBV24-1; perhaps TRBD2 as D (5 bases). The germline gives CDR1 KGHDR, CDR2 SFDVKD. The CDR3 loop spans 14 amino acids. The V end lost 5 bases, the J end lost 5 bases, and 12 bases lay between the germline ends. The CDR3 sequence: CATSAGLPNNEQFF. For the CDR3, the DNA is TGTGCCACCAGTGCCGGACTGCCGAACAATGAGCAGTTCTTC.

The chain is built from TRBV11-3 and TRBJ2-2; D unclear. The V gene's germline CDR1 is SGHNT and CDR2 YENEEA. V was trimmed by 5 bases and J by 7 bases, leaving 14 bases between them. The CDR3 has 14 amino acids. The DNA for the CDR3 is TGTGCCAGCAGCCCCTCGGCGGAGCACGGGGAGCTGTTTTTT. This translates into CASSPSAEHGELFF. The full variable domain, rest sourced from reference TRBV11-3 and TRBJ2-2, is EAGVVQSPRYKIIEKKQPVAFWCNPISGHNTLYWYLQNLGQGPELLIRYENEEAVDDSQLPKDRFSAERLKGVDSTLKIQPAELGDSAVYLCASSPSAEHGELFFGEGSRLTVL.

In its sample, this clonotype was seen once. This chain joins TRBV6-5 and TRBJ1-6; D gene uncertain. The CDR3 is 15 residues long. The germline V gene has CDR1 MNHEY and CDR2 SVGAGI. Trimming stripped 5 bases from V and 7 bases from J, with 15 bases between. This chain's CDR3 is CASSRIPDGNSPLHF. CDR3 nucleotides: TGTGCCAGCAGTCGAATTCCGGACGGGAATTCACCCCTCCACTTT.

The chain links TRBV5-1 to TRBJ2-3; 9 positions match TRBD1. The V gene end was trimmed by 2 bases and the J gene end by 4 bases; junction bases not matched to a gene: 5. The CDR3 covers 15 residues. The V gene's germline CDR1 is SGHRS and CDR2 YFSETQ. CDR3 DNA sequence: TGCGCCAGCAGCTTCTGGACAGGGGCCGCAGATACGCAGTATTTT. It encodes CASSFWTGAADTQYF.

V gene TRBV4-1 combines with J gene TRBJ2-2; 9 bases map to TRBD1. V was pared by 3 bases and J by 4 bases, with 9 bases of the junction left unmatched. CDR3 length: 17 residues. Per germline, CDR1 MGHRA and CDR2 YSYEKL. CDR3 protein: CASSHRRTGVATGELFF. The CDR3, as DNA: TGCGCCAGCAGCCACCGGAGGACAGGGGTTGCCACCGGGGAGCTGTTTTTT.

There are a few counts of this clonotype. The CDR3 nucleotides are TGTGCCAGCAGCTTAGGGGTTGGGGTCTACACTGAAGCTTTCTTT. Its protein product is CASSLGVGVYTEAFF. The gene calls are TRBV7-9 and TRBJ1-1; no clear D gene. Between the trimmed V and J ends, which lost 1 base and 3 bases, there was a span of 12 bases. Germline V CDR1 and CDR2: SEHNR, FQNEAQ (reference sequence). There are 15 residues in the CDR3.

This clonotype has only a few counts. The V gene is TRBV10-3, the J gene TRBJ2-7; D is perhaps TRBD1 or TRBD2 (5 bases each). Germline V lookup: CDR1 ENHRY, CDR2 SYGVKD. Deletions cut 2 bases from V and 4 bases from J, with 9 bases between. The CDR3 is 13 amino acids. The CDR3: CAISERDGYEQYV. CDR3 nucleotide sequence: TGTGCCATCAGTGAGAGGGACGGTTACGAGCAGTACGTC.